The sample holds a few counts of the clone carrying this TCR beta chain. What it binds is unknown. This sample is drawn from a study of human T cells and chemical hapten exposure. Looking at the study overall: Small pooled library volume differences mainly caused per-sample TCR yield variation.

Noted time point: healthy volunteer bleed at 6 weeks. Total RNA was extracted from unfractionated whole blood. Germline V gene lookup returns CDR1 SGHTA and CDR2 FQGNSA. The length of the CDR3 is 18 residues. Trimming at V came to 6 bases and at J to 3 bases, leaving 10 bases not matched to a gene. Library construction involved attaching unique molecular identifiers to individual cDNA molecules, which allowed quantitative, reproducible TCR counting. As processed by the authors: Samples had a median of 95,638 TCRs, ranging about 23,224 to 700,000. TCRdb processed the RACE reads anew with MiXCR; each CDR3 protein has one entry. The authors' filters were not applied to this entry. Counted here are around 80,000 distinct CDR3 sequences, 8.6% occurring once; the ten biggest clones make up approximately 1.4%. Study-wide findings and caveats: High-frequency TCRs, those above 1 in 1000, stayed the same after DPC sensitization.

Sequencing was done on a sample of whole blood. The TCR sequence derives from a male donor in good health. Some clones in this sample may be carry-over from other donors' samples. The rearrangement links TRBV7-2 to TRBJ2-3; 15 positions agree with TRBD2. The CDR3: CASRKKDGTSGRTDTQYF. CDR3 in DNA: TGTGCCAGCAGGAAAAAGGATGGGACTAGCGGGAGGACAGATACGCAGTATTTT.